This T cell receptor (beta chain) came from a study of T cell changes during pregnancy in multiple sclerosis (dated by TCRdb to the late 2010s). Background on the whole study: Changes in the T cell repertoire over the course of pregnancy were examined in this study in women with multiple sclerosis.

Trimming costs V 6 bases and J 0 bases, and their ends lie 12 bases apart. From a lookup of the germline V gene, CDR1 and CDR2 are ENHRY and SYGVKD. The CDR3 goes from the cysteine to the phenylalanine over 15 residues. The entry retains the CDR3 DNA only, 45 bases that are in frame from base 1. To note about this clone: Its target antigen remains unknown. Per-nucleotide qualities are absent, and no much larger clonotype sits a single base away.

The library came from the immunoSEQ multiplex PCR assay. TCRdb obtained this table from immuneACCESS and retained in-frame rearrangements with V and J assigned. These tables miss some clones; where compared with another copy, unresolved V genes account for less than half of the shortfall, and the remainder is unexplained. The sample table shows some 83,000 clones, and roughly nine tenths are seen once. The ten largest clonotypes hold roughly 4% of the sample. The starting material was PBMCs, obtained in the first trimester of pregnancy. The clonotype originates from a female donor in good health, serving as a control in a pregnancy study. Some clones in this sample may be carry-over from other donors' samples. Recombination linked TRBV10-3 to TRBJ1-3; TRBD1 might be the D gene, on 6 matching bases. For the CDR3, the sequence is CAIRDPDSSGNTIYF. The sequenced DNA is TGTGCCATCAGAGACCCGGACAGCTCTGGAAACACCATATATTTT.